These T cell receptor beta chains were read from a single sample in a study of blood T cells in healthy people across ages. TCRdb re-analysed the 5' RACE reads in MiXCR, keeping a single row per CDR3 protein. The data show 700,000 or so distinct CDR3 sequences, with over 20% seen just once and around 22% held by the top ten. Sequenced material: blood. These receptors all stem from a man between 65 and 85 years old in good health. Each CDR3 is given with its conserved first and last residue. A D gene is named only where the DNA matches it firmly. The size field is filled for only some rows; it gives once, few, many or a size class.

CASSKRTSETQYF,TGTGCCAGCAGCAAAAGGACGTCAGAGACCCAGTACTTC,TRBJ2-5,TRBV6-1,-,-
CSARRALAGLTDTQYF,TGCAGTGCTAGAAGAGCGCTAGCGGGGCTCACAGATACGCAGTATTTT,TRBJ2-3,TRBV20-1,TRBD2,-
CASSAQRGSGYTF,TGTGCCAGCAGCGCCCAAAGGGGATCTGGCTACACCTTC,TRBJ1-2,TRBV9,-,-
CASSFTGTSSTDTQYF,TGTGCCAGCAGTTTTACGGGGACTTCTAGCACAGATACGCAGTATTTT,TRBJ2-3,TRBV6-5,-,-
CASSQDHGAETQYF,TGCGCCAGCAGCCAAGATCATGGGGCGGAGACCCAGTACTTC,TRBJ2-5,TRBV4-3,-,few
CAIWGGTQETQYF,TGTGCCATCTGGGGCGGGACCCAAGAGACCCAGTACTTC,TRBJ2-5,TRBV10-3,-,few
CASSNLAGVTNEQFF,TGTGCCAGCAGCAACCTCGCGGGAGTCACCAATGAGCAGTTCTTC,TRBJ2-1,TRBV9,TRBD2,-
CASSQAGAFF,TGTGCCAGCAGCCAAGCCGGGGCTTTCTTT,TRBJ1-1,TRBV3-1,-,few
CASSQWGTGGYTF,TGTGCCAGCAGCCAATGGGGGACCGGAGGCTACACCTTC,TRBJ1-2,TRBV14,-,few
CSARDPLPTGELFF,TGCAGTGCTAGAGACCCACTTCCCACCGGGGAGCTGTTTTTT,TRBJ2-2,TRBV20-1,-,-
CASSRGAGNQETQYF,TGTGCCAGCAGCCGGGGGGCAGGGAATCAAGAGACCCAGTACTTC,TRBJ2-5,TRBV3-1,-,-
CACSRAQYNSPLHF,TGTGCCTGCAGTCGGGCACAGTATAATTCACCCCTCCACTTT,TRBJ1-6,TRBV6-5,-,-
CASSRGRRREEKLFF,TGTGCCAGCAGCAGGGGGAGGAGGCGAGAGGAAAAACTGTTTTTT,TRBJ1-4,TRBV12-3/TRBV12-4,TRBD1,few
CASSFQAGAQETQYF,TGCGCCAGCAGCTTCCAAGCGGGAGCCCAAGAGACCCAGTACTTC,TRBJ2-5,TRBV5-1,TRBD2,few
CSVSGTGNQPQHF,TGCAGCGTGAGCGGAACAGGCAATCAGCCCCAGCATTTT,TRBJ1-5,TRBV29-1,-,few
CASSPTYTRLNEQFF,TGTGCCAGCAGCCCAACCTATACTAGACTTAATGAGCAGTTCTTC,TRBJ2-1,TRBV11-2,-,few
CASRKGAANYGYTF,TGTGCCAGCAGAAAGGGGGCGGCAAACTATGGCTACACCTTC,TRBJ1-2,TRBV12-3/TRBV12-4,TRBD1,few
CASWGTSGPKAQYF,TGTGCCAGCTGGGGGACTAGCGGACCCAAGGCCCAGTACTTC,TRBJ2-5,TRBV28,TRBD2,few
CASTREEGFSGANVLTF,TGTGCCAGCACCAGGGAAGAGGGGTTCTCTGGGGCCAACGTCCTGACTTTC,TRBJ2-6,TRBV28,-,-
CASSSSGGYTDTQYF,TGTGCCAGCAGTTCTAGCGGGGGGTACACAGATACGCAGTATTTT,TRBJ2-3,TRBV27,TRBD2,-
CASSDPQTGGYTDTQYF,TGTGCCAGCAGTGATCCCCAGACAGGGGGCTACACAGATACGCAGTATTTT,TRBJ2-3,TRBV6-1,TRBD1,-
CASRGPGQGSTDTQYF,TGTGCCAGCAGAGGACCGGGACAGGGAAGCACAGATACGCAGTATTTT,TRBJ2-3,TRBV2,TRBD1,-
CASSWTSGSSNEQFF,TGCGCCAGCAGCTGGACTAGCGGGAGTTCGAATGAGCAGTTCTTC,TRBJ2-1,TRBV5-1,TRBD2,many
CASSHQGNGYTF,TGTGCCAGCAGTCACCAGGGTAATGGCTACACCTTC,TRBJ1-2,TRBV12-3/TRBV12-4,-,-
CASSLIRDYQEMAQYF,TGTGCCAGCAGTTTAATTAGGGACTACCAAGAGATGGCCCAGTACTTC,TRBJ2-5,TRBV12-3/TRBV12-4,TRBD2,few
CASSVGSVEHEQYF,TGTGCCAGCAGCGTAGGGTCGGTCGAGCACGAGCAGTACTTC,TRBJ2-7,TRBV9,-,few
CASSRGQGVNSPLHF,TGTGCCAGCAGCCGTGGACAGGGAGTTAACTCACCCCTCCACTTT,TRBJ1-6,TRBV5-6,TRBD1,-
CASSSGDITDTQYF,TGCGCCAGCAGTTCAGGTGATATCACAGATACGCAGTATTTT,TRBJ2-3,TRBV5-1,-,-
CASSIILAGAGTGELFF,TGTGCCAGCAGTATCATCTTAGCGGGAGCGGGTACCGGGGAGCTGTTTTTT,TRBJ2-2,TRBV6-2/TRBV6-3,TRBD2,-
CSVGTRVAGANVLTF,TGCAGCGTTGGGACCAGGGTTGCTGGGGCCAACGTCCTGACTTTC,TRBJ2-6,TRBV29-1,-,few
CASSYGLVNEQFF,TGTGCCAGCAGCTACGGACTAGTCAATGAGCAGTTCTTC,TRBJ2-1,TRBV3-1,TRBD2,-
CATSGFWRTGELSYNEQFF,TGTGCCACCAGCGGGTTCTGGCGAACGGGAGAACTTTCCTACAATGAGCAGTTCTTC,TRBJ2-1,TRBV15,-,few
CASSSGGGFTGELFF,TGTGCCAGCAGTTCTGGCGGGGGGTTCACCGGGGAGCTGTTTTTT,TRBJ2-2,TRBV12-3/TRBV12-4,TRBD2,few
CASRVTGPAGELFF,TGTGCCAGCAGAGTAACAGGGCCGGCCGGGGAGCTGTTTTTT,TRBJ2-2,TRBV12-3/TRBV12-4,-,-
CASSTPNRGTDTQYF,TGTGCCAGTAGTACGCCCAACAGGGGCACAGATACGCAGTATTTT,TRBJ2-3,TRBV19,-,once
CSARDSNRGPAEKLFF,TGCAGTGCTAGAGATTCAAACAGGGGGCCGGCTGAAAAACTGTTTTTT,TRBJ1-4,TRBV20-1,TRBD1,few
CSASAQGFGSQYF,TGCAGTGCTAGTGCGCAGGGTTTTGGTTCGCAGTATTTT,TRBJ2-3,TRBV20-1,-,-
CASSPIGPRVGYGYTF,TGTGCCAGCAGCCCAATAGGGCCAAGAGTCGGCTATGGCTACACCTTC,TRBJ1-2,TRBV28,-,-
CASADSGTPPYNEQFF,TGTGCCAGCGCCGATAGCGGGACCCCTCCCTACAATGAGCAGTTCTTC,TRBJ2-1,TRBV9,TRBD2,-
CASSLEAGEQFF,TGTGCCAGCAGTTTAGAGGCGGGAGAGCAGTTCTTC,TRBJ2-1,TRBV7-9,-,many
CASSPYRDSQPQHF,TGTGCCAGCAGCCCATACAGGGATAGTCAGCCCCAGCATTTT,TRBJ1-5,TRBV7-6,-,-
CASRLTGVDEQFF,TGTGCCAGCAGGCTCACAGGGGTGGATGAGCAGTTCTTC,TRBJ2-1,TRBV28,TRBD1,few
CSARVGHGTDTQYF,TGCAGTGCTAGAGTGGGTCACGGCACAGATACGCAGTATTTT,TRBJ2-3,TRBV20-1,-,-
CASSQQNRGFRGYTF,TGTGCCAGCAGCCAGCAGAACAGGGGTTTCCGGGGCTACACCTTC,TRBJ1-2,TRBV14,TRBD1,many
CASSEGTGKIYNEQFF,TGTGCCAGCAGCGAAGGGACAGGGAAAATTTACAATGAGCAGTTCTTC,TRBJ2-1,TRBV3-1,TRBD1,few
CASSLERLAGSTDTQYF,TGTGCCAGCAGCTTAGAGCGATTAGCGGGGAGCACAGATACGCAGTATTTT,TRBJ2-3,TRBV7-2,TRBD2,-
CSARNRDYEQYF,TGCAGTGCTAGAAACAGAGACTACGAGCAGTACTTC,TRBJ2-7,TRBV20-1,-,-
CASSSRGAWNEQFF,TGTGCCAGCAGTTCCCGGGGAGCTTGGAATGAGCAGTTCTTC,TRBJ2-1,TRBV6-2/TRBV6-3,-,-
CASSEHSSNQPQHF,TGTGCCAGCAGTGAACATAGTAGCAATCAGCCCCAGCATTTT,TRBJ1-5,TRBV6-1,-,few